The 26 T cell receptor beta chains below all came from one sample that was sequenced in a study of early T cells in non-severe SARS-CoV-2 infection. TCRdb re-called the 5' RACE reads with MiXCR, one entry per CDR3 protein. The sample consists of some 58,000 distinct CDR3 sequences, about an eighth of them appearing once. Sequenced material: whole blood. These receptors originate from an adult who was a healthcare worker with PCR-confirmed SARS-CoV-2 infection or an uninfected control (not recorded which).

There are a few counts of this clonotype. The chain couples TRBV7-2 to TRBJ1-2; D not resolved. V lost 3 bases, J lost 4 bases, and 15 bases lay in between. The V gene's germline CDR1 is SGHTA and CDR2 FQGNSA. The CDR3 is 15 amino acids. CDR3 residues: CASSFAGFETYGYTF. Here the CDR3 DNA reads TGTGCCAGCAGCTTTGCGGGCTTCGAGACCTATGGCTACACCTTC.

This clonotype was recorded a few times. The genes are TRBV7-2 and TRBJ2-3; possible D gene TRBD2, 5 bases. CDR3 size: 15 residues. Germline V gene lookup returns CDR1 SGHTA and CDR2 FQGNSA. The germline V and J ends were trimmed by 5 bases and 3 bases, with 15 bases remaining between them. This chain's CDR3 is CASSKGRGNTDTQYF. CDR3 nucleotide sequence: TGTGCCAGCAGCAAAGGCCGGGGAAATACAGATACGCAGTATTTT.

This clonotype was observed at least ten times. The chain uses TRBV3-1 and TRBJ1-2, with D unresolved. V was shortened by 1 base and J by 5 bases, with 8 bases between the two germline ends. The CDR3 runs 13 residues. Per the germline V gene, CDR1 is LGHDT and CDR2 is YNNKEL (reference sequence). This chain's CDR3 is CASSQGGVYGYTF. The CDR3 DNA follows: TGTGCCAGCAGCCAAGGGGGTGTTTATGGCTACACCTTC.

The CDR3 region is CATTGAPNEQFF. CDR3 coding DNA: TGTGCCACCACCGGGGCCCCTAATGAGCAGTTCTTC. The chain uses TRBV2 and TRBJ2-1; D might be TRBD1 or TRBD2, each matching 5 bases. CDR3 length: 12 residues. The V and J ends lost 10 bases and 7 bases respectively, with 14 bases between them. Germline CDR1 is SNHLY and CDR2 is FYNNEI.

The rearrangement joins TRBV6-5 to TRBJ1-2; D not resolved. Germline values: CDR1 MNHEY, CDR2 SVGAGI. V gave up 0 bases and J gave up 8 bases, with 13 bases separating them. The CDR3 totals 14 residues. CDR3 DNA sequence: TGTGCCAGCAGTTACTCGAGAGGGCTCAGGGGCTACACCTTC. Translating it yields CASSYSRGLRGYTF.

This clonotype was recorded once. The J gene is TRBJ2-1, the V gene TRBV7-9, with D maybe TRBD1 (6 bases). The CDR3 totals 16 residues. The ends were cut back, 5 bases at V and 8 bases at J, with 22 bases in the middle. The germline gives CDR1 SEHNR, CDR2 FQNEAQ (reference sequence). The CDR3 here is CASSQEAGANGDEQFF. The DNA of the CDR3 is TGTGCCAGCAGCCAGGAGGCAGGGGCGAACGGCGATGAGCAGTTCTTC.

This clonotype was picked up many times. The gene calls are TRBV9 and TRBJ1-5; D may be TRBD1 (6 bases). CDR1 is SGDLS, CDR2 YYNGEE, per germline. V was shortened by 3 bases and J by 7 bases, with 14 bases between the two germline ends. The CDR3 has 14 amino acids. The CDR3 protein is CASSAVAGEQPQHF. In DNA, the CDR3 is TGTGCCAGCAGCGCGGTGGCAGGGGAGCAGCCCCAGCATTTT. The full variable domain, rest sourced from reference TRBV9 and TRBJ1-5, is DSGVTQTPKHLITATGQRVTLRCSPRSGDLSVYWYQQSLDQGLQFLIQYYNGEERAKGNILERFSAQQFPDLHSELNLSSLELGDSALYFCASSAVAGEQPQHFGDGTRLSIL.

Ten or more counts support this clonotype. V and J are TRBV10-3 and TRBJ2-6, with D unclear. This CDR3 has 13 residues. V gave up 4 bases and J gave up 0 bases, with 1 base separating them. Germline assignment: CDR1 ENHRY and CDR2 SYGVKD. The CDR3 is CAISGSGANVLTF. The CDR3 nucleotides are TGTGCCATCAGTGGCTCTGGGGCCAACGTCCTGACTTTC.

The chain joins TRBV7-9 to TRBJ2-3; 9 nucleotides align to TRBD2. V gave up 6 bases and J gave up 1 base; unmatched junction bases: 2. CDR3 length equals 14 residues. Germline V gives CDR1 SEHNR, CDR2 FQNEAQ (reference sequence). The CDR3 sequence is CASSQRGGTDTQYF. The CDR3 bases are TGTGCCAGCAGTCAGCGGGGGGGCACAGATACGCAGTATTTT.

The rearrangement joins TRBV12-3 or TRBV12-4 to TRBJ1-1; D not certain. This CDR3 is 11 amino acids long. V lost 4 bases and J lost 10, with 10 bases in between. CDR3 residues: CASSSTPAAFF. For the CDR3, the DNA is TGTGCCAGCAGTTCCACTCCCGCAGCTTTCTTT.

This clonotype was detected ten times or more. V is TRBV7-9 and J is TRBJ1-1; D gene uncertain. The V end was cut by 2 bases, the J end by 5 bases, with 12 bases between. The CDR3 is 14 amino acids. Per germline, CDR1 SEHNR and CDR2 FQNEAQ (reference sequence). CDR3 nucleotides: TGTGCCAGCAGCTTAAAACGGGATAGGACTGAAGCTTTCTTT. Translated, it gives CASSLKRDRTEAFF.

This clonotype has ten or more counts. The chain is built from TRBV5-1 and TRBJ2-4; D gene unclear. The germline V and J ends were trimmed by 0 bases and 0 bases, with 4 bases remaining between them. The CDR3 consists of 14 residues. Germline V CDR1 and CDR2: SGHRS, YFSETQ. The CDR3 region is CASSLAIAKNIQYF. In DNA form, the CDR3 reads TGCGCCAGCAGCTTGGCAATAGCCAAAAACATTCAGTACTTC.

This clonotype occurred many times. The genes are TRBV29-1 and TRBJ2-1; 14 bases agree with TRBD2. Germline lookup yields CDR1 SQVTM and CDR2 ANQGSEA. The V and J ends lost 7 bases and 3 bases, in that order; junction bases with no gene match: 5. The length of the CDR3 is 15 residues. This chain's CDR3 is CSDRLAGGFYNEQFF. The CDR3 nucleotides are TGCAGCGACCGACTAGCGGGGGGGTTCTACAATGAGCAGTTCTTC.

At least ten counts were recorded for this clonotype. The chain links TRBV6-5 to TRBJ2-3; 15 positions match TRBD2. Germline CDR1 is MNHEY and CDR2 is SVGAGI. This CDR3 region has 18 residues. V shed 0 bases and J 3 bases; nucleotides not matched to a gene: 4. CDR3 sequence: CASSYSWTSGGATDTQYF. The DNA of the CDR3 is TGTGCCAGCAGTTACTCGTGGACTAGCGGGGGGGCGACAGATACGCAGTATTTT.

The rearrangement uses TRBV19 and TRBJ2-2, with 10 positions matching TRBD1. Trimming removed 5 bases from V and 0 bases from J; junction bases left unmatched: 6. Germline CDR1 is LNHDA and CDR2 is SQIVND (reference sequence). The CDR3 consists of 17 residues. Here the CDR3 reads CASSGRDRGPNTGELFF. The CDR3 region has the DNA TGTGCCAGTAGTGGCCGGGACAGGGGTCCGAACACCGGGGAGCTGTTTTTT.

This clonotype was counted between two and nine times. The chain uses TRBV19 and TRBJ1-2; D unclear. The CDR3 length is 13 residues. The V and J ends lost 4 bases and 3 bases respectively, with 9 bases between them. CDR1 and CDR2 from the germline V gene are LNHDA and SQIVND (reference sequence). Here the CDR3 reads CASSTLTDYGYTF. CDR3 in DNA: TGTGCCAGTAGTACCCTTACAGACTATGGCTACACCTTC.

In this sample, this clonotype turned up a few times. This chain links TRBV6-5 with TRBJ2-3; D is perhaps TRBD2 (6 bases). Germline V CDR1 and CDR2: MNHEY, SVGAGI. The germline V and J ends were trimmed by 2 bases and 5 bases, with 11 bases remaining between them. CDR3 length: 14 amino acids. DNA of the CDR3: TGTGCCAGCAGTTACCGGAGGGCGCAAGATACGCAGTATTTT. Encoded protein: CASSYRRAQDTQYF.

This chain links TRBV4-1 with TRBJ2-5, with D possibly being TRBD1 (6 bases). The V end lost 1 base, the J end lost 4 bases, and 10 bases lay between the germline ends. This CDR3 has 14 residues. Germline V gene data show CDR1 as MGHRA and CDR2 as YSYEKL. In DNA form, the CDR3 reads TGCGCCAGCAGCCAAGCATCAGGGGCAGAGACCCAGTACTTC. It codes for CASSQASGAETQYF.

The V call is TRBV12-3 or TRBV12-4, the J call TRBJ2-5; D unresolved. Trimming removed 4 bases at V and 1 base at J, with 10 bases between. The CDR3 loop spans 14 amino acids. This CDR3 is CASSSGAPQETQYF. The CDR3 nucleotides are TGTGCCAGCAGTTCCGGCGCCCCCCAAGAGACCCAGTACTTC.

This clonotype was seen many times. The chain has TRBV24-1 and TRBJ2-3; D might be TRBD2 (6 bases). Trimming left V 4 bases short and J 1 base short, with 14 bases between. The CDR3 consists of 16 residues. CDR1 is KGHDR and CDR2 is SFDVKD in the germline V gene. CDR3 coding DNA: TGTGCCACCAGTGACCCCCCGGGGGACGGCACAGATACGCAGTATTTT. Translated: CATSDPPGDGTDTQYF.

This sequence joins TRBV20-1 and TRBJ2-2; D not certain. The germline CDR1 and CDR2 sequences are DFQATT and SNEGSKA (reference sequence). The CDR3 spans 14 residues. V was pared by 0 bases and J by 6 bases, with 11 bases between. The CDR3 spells CSARDLWGSGELFF. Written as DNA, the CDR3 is TGCAGTGCTAGAGATCTTTGGGGATCCGGGGAGCTGTTTTTT.

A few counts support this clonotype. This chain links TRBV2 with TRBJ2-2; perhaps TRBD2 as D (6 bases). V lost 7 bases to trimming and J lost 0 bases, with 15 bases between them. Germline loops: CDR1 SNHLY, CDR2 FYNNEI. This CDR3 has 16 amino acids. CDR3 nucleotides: TGTGCCAGCATGAGCCCGGGGGACGCGAACACCGGGGAGCTGTTTTTT. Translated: CASMSPGDANTGELFF. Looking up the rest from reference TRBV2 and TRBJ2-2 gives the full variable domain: EPEVTQTPSHQVTQMGQEVILRCVPISNHLYFYWYRQILGQKVEFLVSFYNNEISEKSEIFDDQFSVERPDGSNFTLKIRSTKLEDSAMYFCASMSPGDANTGELFFGEGSRLTVL.

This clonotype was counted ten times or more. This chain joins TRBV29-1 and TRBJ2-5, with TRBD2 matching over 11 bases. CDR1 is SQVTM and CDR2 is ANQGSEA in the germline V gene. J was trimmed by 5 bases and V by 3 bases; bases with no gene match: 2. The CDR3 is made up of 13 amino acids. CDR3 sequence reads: CSVEASGGETQYF. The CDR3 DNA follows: TGCAGCGTTGAGGCTAGCGGGGGGGAGACCCAGTACTTC.

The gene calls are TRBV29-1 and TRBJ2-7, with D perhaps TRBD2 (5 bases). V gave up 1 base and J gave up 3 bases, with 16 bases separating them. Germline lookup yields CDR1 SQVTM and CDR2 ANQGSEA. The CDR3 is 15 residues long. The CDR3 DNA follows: TGCAGCGTTGAAGTGGGCAGCGGCCTTGTCTACGAGCAGTACTTC. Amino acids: CSVEVGSGLVYEQYF.

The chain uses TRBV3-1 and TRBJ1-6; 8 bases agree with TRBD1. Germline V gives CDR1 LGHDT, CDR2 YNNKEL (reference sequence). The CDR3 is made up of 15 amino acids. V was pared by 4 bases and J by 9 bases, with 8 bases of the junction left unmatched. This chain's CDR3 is CASSLSTGASSPLHF. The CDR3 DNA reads TGTGCCAGCAGCCTCTCGACAGGGGCCAGTTCACCCCTCCACTTT.

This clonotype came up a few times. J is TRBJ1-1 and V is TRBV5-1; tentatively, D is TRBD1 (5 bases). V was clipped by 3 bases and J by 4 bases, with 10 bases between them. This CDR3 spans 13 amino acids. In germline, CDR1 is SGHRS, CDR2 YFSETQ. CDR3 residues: CASSSGPATEAFF. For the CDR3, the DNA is TGCGCCAGCAGCTCAGGGCCGGCCACTGAAGCTTTCTTT.